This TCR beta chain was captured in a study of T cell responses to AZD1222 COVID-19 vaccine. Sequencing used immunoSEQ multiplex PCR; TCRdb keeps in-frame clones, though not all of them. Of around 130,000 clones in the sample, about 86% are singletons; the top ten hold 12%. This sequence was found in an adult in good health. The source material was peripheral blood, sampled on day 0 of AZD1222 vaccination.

The CDR3: CASRWWAENTGELFF. CDR3 in DNA: TGTGCCAGCAGATGGTGGGCAGAGAACACCGGGGAGCTGTTTTTT. The chain uses TRBV7-8 and TRBJ2-2; D call uncertain. The CDR3 spans 15 residues. Per the germline V gene, CDR1 is SGHVS and CDR2 is FQNEAQ. The V gene lost 6 bases and the J gene lost 1 base, with 12 bases spanning the gap.